These 14 T cell receptor beta chains were sequenced from one sample in a study of blood T cell repertoires in COVID-19. The table came from immunoSEQ multiplex PCR; TCRdb's copy has only in-frame clones and leaves some out. The sample carries about 140,000 clones, approximately 80% recorded once. The sequencing sample was made of PBMCs or T cells enriched from blood (not recorded which). These TCRs come from a man between 65 and 85 years old who had been exposed to COVID-19.

Concerning this clone: Compared with germline, one end of the junction differs, possibly owing to a read error. The chain joins TRBV7-3 to TRBJ1-1; no clear D. Germline V lookup: CDR1 SGHTA, CDR2 FQGTGA. This CDR3 is 12 amino acids long. CDR3 DNA sequence: TGTGCCACCAGCCTCGACCGGGCTGAAGCTTTCTTT. Translation gives CATSLDRAEAFF.

CDR3: CASSLLAGGGLEQYF. The CDR3 DNA sequence: TGTGCCAGCAGCCTACTAGCGGGAGGGGGTCTCGAGCAGTACTTC. This chain uses TRBV11-2 with TRBJ2-7; 13 nucleotides agree with TRBD2. V was pared by 5 bases and J by 6 bases, with 7 bases of the junction left unmatched. CDR1 SGHAT and CDR2 FQNNGV come from the germline V gene. This CDR3 comprises 15 residues.

J is TRBJ2-3 and V is TRBV5-1, with 8 bases fitting TRBD1. This CDR3 has 17 residues. With 4 bases clipped from V and 0 bases from J, the junction kept 10 bases outside the gene matches. Germline CDR1 SGHRS, CDR2 YFSETQ. CDR3 coding DNA: TGCGCCAGCAGCCAACAAAGAGACAGGGGAAGCACAGATACGCAGTATTTT. Translating gives CASSQQRDRGSTDTQYF.

CDR3 sequence (DNA): TGCACCAGCAGCCATTCTGCTACAGGGGGCTCCTACGAGCAGTACTTC. It specifies CTSSHSATGGSYEQYF. The rearrangement joins TRBV1 to TRBJ2-7; TRBD1 reflects the table's D call only, with no check against the DNA. TRBV1 is assigned pseudogene status. The CDR3 is 16 amino acids.

This clone was detected only a few times. This chain joins TRBV10-1 and TRBJ2-2; D is unclear. Germline loops: CDR1 WNHNN, CDR2 SYGVQD (reference sequence). The CDR3 consists of 14 residues. V gave up 4 bases and J gave up 6 bases, with 12 bases separating them. In nucleotides, the CDR3 is TGCGCCAGCAGTGCGGGTTCATCGGCCGGGGAGCTGTTTTTT. Translated: CASSAGSSAGELFF.

V gene TRBV5-1 combines with J gene TRBJ1-4; TRBD1 agrees at 7 bases. V shed 1 base and J 5 bases; nucleotides not matched to a gene: 2. This CDR3 is 14 amino acids long. The germline V gene encodes CDR1 SGHRS and CDR2 YFSETQ. Here the CDR3 reads CASSLQGVNEKLFF. The CDR3 nucleotides are TGCGCCAGCAGCTTGCAGGGGGTAAATGAAAAACTGTTTTTT.

The J gene is TRBJ1-2, the V gene TRBV2; no reliable D call. The CDR3 extends over 13 amino acids. The germline V and J ends were trimmed by 2 bases and 4 bases, with 8 bases remaining between them. Germline assignment: CDR1 SNHLY and CDR2 FYNNEI. The CDR3 region has the DNA TGTGCCAGCAGTGAAACGGCTAGCTATGGCTACACCTTC. Protein product: CASSETASYGYTF.

This chain uses TRBV11-3 with TRBJ2-1; 7 bases line up with TRBD2. CDR1 is SGHNT and CDR2 is YENEEA in the germline V gene. The CDR3 sequence is 17 residues long. The junction had 8 bases not matched to a gene; V was cut back by 3 bases and J by 0 bases. Here the CDR3 DNA reads TGTGCCAGCAGCTTTGGCGGGAGCCCCAGCTCCTACAATGAGCAGTTCTTC. As protein: CASSFGGSPSSYNEQFF.

The chain carries TRBV5-1 and TRBJ2-7; tentatively, D is TRBD2 (7 bases). The CDR3 covers 14 residues. V lost 0 bases to trimming and J lost 5 bases, with 12 bases between them. Germline assignment: CDR1 SGHRS and CDR2 YFSETQ. The CDR3 DNA follows: TGCGCCAGCAGCTTGGGGGCGGGGGCCCACGAGCAGTACTTC. It is translated as CASSLGAGAHEQYF.

This chain joins TRBV3-1 (or the pseudogene TRBV3-2) and TRBJ1-5, with 9 bases that match TRBD1. V shed 9 bases, J shed 0 bases, and the junction held 12 bases outside the gene matches. Looked up from germline, CDR1 is LGHDT and CDR2 is YNNKEL (reference sequence). The CDR3 extends over 17 amino acids. The CDR3 coding sequence is TGTGCCAGACAACGGGACAGGGTTCCCCTTAGCAATCAGCCCCAGCATTTT. This encodes CARQRDRVPLSNQPQHF.

This sequence joins TRBV7-2 and TRBJ2-5; possibly TRBD2 for D (7 bases). The CDR3 is 17 residues long. Germline values: CDR1 SGHTA, CDR2 FQGNSA. Between the trimmed V and J ends, which lost 5 bases and 6 bases, there was a span of 25 bases. The CDR3 loop reads CASSPPAGARGGKTQYF. The DNA of the CDR3 is TGTGCCAGCAGCCCGCCCGCGGGGGCCCGCGGTGGGAAGACCCAGTACTTC.

The chain carries TRBV28 and TRBJ1-2; 8 bases are a match to TRBD1. From germline, CDR1 is MDHEN and CDR2 SYDVKM. The length of the CDR3 is 15 residues. V was pared by 5 bases and J by 4 bases, with 9 bases of the junction left unmatched. The CDR3: CASSTTGQGGYGYTF. CDR3 nucleotide sequence: TGTGCCAGCAGTACTACCGGACAGGGAGGCTATGGCTACACCTTC.

The V and J genes are TRBV19 and TRBJ2-3; D is ambiguous. Per germline, CDR1 LNHDA and CDR2 SQIVND (reference sequence). V was cut by 3 bases and J by 2 bases, with 9 bases left in between. The CDR3 sequence is 14 residues long. The CDR3 reads CASSIVTATDTQYF. DNA for the CDR3: TGTGCCAGTAGTATTGTTACTGCCACAGATACGCAGTATTTT.

This chain uses TRBV7-3 with TRBJ2-5, with 9 bases matching TRBD2. This CDR3 contains 14 residues. V lost 3 bases and J lost 7; bases outside the gene matches: 6. Germline V lookup: CDR1 SGHTA, CDR2 FQGTGA. This chain's CDR3 is CASSFLTSGGTQYF. The CDR3 bases are TGTGCCAGCAGCTTTTTGACTAGCGGTGGGACCCAGTACTTC.